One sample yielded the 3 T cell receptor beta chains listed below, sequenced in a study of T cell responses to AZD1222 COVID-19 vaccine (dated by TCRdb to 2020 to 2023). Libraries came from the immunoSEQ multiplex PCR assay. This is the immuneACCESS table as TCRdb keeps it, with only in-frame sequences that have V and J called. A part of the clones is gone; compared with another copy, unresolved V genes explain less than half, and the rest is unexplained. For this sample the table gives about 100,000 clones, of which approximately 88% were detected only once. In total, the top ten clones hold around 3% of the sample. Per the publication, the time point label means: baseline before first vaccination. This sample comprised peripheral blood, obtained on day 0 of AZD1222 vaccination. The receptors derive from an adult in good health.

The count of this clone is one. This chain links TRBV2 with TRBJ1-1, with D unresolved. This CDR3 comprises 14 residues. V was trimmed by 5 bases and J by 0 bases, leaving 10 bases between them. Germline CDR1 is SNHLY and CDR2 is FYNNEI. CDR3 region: CASSRDGMNTEAFF. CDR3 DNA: TGTGCCAGCAGTAGGGATGGCATGAACACTGAAGCTTTCTTT.

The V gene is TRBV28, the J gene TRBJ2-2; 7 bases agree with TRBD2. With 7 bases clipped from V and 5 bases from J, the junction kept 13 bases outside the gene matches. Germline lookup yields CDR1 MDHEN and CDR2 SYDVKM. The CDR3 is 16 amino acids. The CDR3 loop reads CASNPERGGWTGELFF. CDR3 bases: TGTGCCAGCAACCCGGAGAGGGGAGGGTGGACCGGGGAGCTGTTTTTT.

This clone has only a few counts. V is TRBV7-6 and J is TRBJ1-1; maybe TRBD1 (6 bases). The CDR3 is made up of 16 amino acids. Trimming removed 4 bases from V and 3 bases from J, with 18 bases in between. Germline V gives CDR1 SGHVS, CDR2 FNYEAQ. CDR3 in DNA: TGTGCCAGCAGCTCTTCTTATGGGGGGGGCCACACTGAAGCTTTCTTT. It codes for CASSSSYGGGHTEAFF.